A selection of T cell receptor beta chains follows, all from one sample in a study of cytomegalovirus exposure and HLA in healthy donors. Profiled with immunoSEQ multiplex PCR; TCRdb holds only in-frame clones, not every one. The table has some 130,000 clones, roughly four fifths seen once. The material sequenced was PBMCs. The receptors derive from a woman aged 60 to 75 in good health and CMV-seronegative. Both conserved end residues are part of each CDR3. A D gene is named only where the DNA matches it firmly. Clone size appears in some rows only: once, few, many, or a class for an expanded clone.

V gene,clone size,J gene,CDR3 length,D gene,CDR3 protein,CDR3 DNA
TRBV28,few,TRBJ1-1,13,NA,CASSSLRTLQAFF,TGTGCCAGCAGTTCCCTTAGGACTTTGCAAGCTTTCTTT
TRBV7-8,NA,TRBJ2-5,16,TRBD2,CASSSQTAGGKETQYF,TGTGCCAGCAGCTCCCAAACGGCGGGGGGAAAAGAGACCCAGTACTTC
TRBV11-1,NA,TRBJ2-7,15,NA,CASSKESGGTYEQYF,TGTGCCAGCAGCAAAGAGTCGGGGGGCACCTACGAGCAGTACTTC
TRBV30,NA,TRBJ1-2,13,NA,CAWSVAGSYGYTF,TGTGCCTGGAGTGTCGCCGGGTCCTATGGCTACACCTTC
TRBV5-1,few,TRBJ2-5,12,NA,CASSLTKETQYF,TGCGCCAGCAGCTTGACTAAAGAGACCCAGTACTTC
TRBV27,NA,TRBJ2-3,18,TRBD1,CASSLLRQGARGAYTQYF,TGTGCCAGCAGTTTATTAAGGCAGGGGGCGCGCGGGGCCTATACGCAGTATTTT
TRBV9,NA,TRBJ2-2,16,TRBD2,CASSPTSGRGTGELFF,TGTGCCAGCAGCCCGACTAGCGGGAGGGGGACCGGGGAGCTGTTTTTT
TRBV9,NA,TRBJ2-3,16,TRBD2,CASSPRWGGSTDTQYF,TGTGCCAGCAGCCCCCGTTGGGGGGGTAGCACAGATACGCAGTATTTT
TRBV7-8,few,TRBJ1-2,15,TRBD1,CASSTYRGPNYGYTF,TGTGCCAGCAGCACCTACAGGGGGCCTAACTATGGCTACACCTTC
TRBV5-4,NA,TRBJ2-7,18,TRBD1,CASSLGAQGGRRSYEQYF,TGTGCCAGCAGCTTGGGGGCACAGGGGGGAAGGCGGAGCTACGAGCAGTACTTC
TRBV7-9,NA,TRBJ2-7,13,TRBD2,CASSLGLAREQYF,TGTGCCAGCAGCTTAGGACTAGCGCGCGAGCAGTACTTC
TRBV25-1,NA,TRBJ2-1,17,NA,CASSEWGGGSSYNEQFF,TGTGCCAGCAGTGAATGGGGAGGGGGTAGCTCCTACAATGAGCAGTTCTTC
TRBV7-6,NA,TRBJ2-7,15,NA,CASSLAQGGNYEQYF,TGTGCCAGCAGCTTAGCGCAAGGGGGTAACTACGAGCAGTACTTC
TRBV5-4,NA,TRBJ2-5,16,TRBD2,CASSLAGTRGQETQYF,TGTGCCAGCAGCTTGGCGGGGACTAGGGGGCAAGAGACCCAGTACTTC
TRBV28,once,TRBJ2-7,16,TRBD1,CASSTPGQGSGYEQYF,TGTGCCAGCAGTACTCCGGGACAGGGGTCTGGCTACGAGCAGTACTTC
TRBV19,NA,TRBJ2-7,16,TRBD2,CASSMGLAGVQVEQYF,TGTGCCAGTAGTATGGGACTAGCGGGAGTTCAAGTCGAGCAGTACTTC
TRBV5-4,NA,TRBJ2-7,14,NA,CASSRDSGTGEQYF,TGTGCCAGCAGTCGGGACTCAGGAACCGGCGAGCAGTACTTC
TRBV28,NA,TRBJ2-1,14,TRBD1,CASSSTTGLSEQFF,TGTGCCAGCAGTTCGACGACAGGGTTGAGTGAGCAGTTCTTC
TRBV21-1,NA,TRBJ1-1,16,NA,CASSNLTGTENTEAFF,TGTGCCAGCAGCAACCTAACCGGGACAGAGAACACTGAAGCTTTCTTT
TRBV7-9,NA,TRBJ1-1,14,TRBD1,CASSRQGANTEAFF,TGTGCCAGCAGCAGACAGGGCGCGAACACTGAAGCTTTCTTT
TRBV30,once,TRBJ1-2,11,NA,CAWSLGTIYTF,TGTGCCTGGAGTCTAGGGACAATCTACACCTTC
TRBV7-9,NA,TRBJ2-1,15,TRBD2,CASSLKRGVYNEQFF,TGTGCCAGCAGCTTGAAGCGGGGGGTCTACAATGAGCAGTTCTTC
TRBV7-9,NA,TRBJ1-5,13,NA,CASSWGEDQPQHF,TGTGCCAGCAGCTGGGGGGAAGATCAGCCCCAGCATTTT
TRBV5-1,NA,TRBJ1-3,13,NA,CASSWGHLDTIYF,TGCGCCAGCAGCTGGGGACATTTGGACACCATATATTTT
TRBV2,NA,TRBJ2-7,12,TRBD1,CASSPDRGEQYF,TGTGCCAGCAGTCCAGACAGGGGAGAGCAGTACTTC
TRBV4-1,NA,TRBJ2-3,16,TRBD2,CASSQVPSGWADTQYF,TGCGCCAGCAGCCAAGTGCCTAGCGGGTGGGCAGATACGCAGTATTTT
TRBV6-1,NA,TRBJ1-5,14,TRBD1,CASRRDRGNQPQHF,TGTGCCAGCAGACGGGACAGGGGGAACCAGCCCCAGCATTTT
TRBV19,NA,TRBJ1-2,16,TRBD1,CASSRTGIDFNYGYTF,TGTGCCAGTAGTCGGACAGGAATAGATTTTAACTATGGCTACACCTTC
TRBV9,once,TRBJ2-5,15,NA,CASSPGGQRQETQYF,TGTGCCAGCAGCCCCGGTGGACAGAGGCAAGAGACCCAGTACTTC
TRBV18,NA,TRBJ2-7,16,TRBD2,CASSPVRLAGEGEQYF,TGTGCCAGCTCACCTGTGAGACTAGCGGGAGAGGGCGAGCAGTACTTC
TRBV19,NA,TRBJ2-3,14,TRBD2,CASSMASGTDTQYF,TGTGCCAGTAGTATGGCTAGCGGGACAGATACGCAGTATTTT
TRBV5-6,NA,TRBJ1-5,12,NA,CASSSGGQPQHF,TGTGCCAGCAGCTCGGGGGGTCAGCCCCAGCATTTT
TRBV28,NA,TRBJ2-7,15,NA,CASSSPTGFGSEQYF,TGTGCCAGCAGCTCCCCAACCGGGTTCGGGAGCGAGCAGTACTTC
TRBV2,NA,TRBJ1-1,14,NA,CASTKVTPNTEAFF,TGTGCCAGCACCAAAGTGACACCGAACACTGAAGCTTTCTTT
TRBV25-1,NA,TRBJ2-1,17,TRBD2,CASSEARLAGTYNEQFF,TGTGCCAGCAGTGAAGCCAGACTAGCGGGAACCTACAATGAGCAGTTCTTC
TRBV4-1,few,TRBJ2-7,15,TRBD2,CASSQGEGTTYEQYF,TGCGCCAGCAGCCAAGGGGAGGGAACCACCTACGAGCAGTACTTC
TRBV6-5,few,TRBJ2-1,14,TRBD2,CASTTSGGVNEQFF,TGTGCCAGCACGACTAGCGGGGGGGTTAATGAGCAGTTCTTC
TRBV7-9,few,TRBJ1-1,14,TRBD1,CASSFQGANTEAFF,TGTGCCAGCAGCTTTCAGGGGGCGAACACTGAAGCTTTCTTT
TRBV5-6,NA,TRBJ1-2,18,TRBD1,CASSGTRDRVRLNYGYTF,TGTGCCAGCAGCGGTACTCGGGACAGGGTCCGCCTCAACTATGGCTACACCTTC
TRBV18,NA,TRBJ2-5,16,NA,CASSPKLQGIQETQYF,TGTGCCAGCTCACCAAAACTCCAGGGTATCCAAGAGACCCAGTACTTC
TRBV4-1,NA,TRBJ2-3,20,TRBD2,CASSQDLGGLAGVRTDTQYF,TGCGCCAGCAGCCAAGATCTAGGGGGACTAGCGGGAGTTAGGACAGATACGCAGTATTTT
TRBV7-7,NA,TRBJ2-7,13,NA,CASSVGFSYEQYF,TGTGCTAGCAGCGTGGGCTTCTCCTACGAGCAGTACTTC
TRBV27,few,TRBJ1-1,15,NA,CASSLLLGELTEAFF,TGTGCCAGCAGTTTATTATTAGGGGAACTGACTGAAGCTTTCTTT
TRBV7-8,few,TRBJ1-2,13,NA,CASSFATAYGYTF,TGTGCCAGCAGCTTCGCGACAGCATATGGCTACACCTTC
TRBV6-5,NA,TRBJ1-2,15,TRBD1,CATAQGTGVNYGYTF,TGTGCCACCGCCCAGGGGACAGGGGTAAACTATGGCTACACCTTC
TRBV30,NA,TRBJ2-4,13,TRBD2,CALAGGAKNIQYF,TGTGCCTTAGCGGGAGGGGCCAAAAACATTCAGTACTTC
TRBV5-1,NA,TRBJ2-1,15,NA,CASSPGPGGYNEQFF,TGCGCCAGCAGCCCCGGCCCCGGGGGCTACAATGAGCAGTTCTTC
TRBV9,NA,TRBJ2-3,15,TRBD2,CASSLTSGSTDTQYF,TGTGCCAGCAGCTTGACTAGCGGGAGCACAGATACGCAGTATTTT
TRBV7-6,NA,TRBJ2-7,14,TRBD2,CASSLGLAVYEQYF,TGTGCCAGCAGCTTGGGACTAGCGGTCTACGAGCAGTACTTC
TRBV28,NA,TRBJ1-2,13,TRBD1,CASSFGQGYGYTF,TGTGCCAGCAGTTTCGGACAGGGCTATGGCTACACCTTC
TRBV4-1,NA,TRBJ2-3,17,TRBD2,CATSRASGGANADTQYF,TGCGCCACCTCGAGGGCTAGCGGGGGGGCCAACGCAGATACGCAGTATTTT